Presented here are 9 T cell receptor beta chains from one specimen sequenced in a study of blood T cell repertoires in COVID-19. Using immunoSEQ multiplex PCR, the repertoire was profiled, and TCRdb retains in-frame clones only, with some absent. This table holds around 32,000 clones, around 86% found once. Input material: peripheral blood. These receptors were taken from an elderly woman with active or convalescent COVID-19.

The chain joins TRBV3-1 (or the pseudogene TRBV3-2) to TRBJ2-2, with 7 bases fitting TRBD1. V lost 1 base, J lost 7 bases, and 3 bases stayed unmatched. The CDR3 runs 14 residues. Germline V gives CDR1 LGHDT, CDR2 YNNKEL (reference sequence). The CDR3 sequence: CASSQGQGVGELFF. In nucleotides, the CDR3 is TGTGCCAGCAGCCAAGGACAGGGCGTCGGGGAGCTGTTTTTT.

V is TRBV5-6 and J is TRBJ2-3, with D maybe TRBD2 (5 bases). From germline, CDR1 is SGHDT and CDR2 YYEEEE. V lost 2 bases and J 6 bases, leaving 13 bases between the germline ends. This CDR3 contains 14 residues. In DNA, the CDR3 is TGTGCCAGCAGCTTCCGGGGAACTGTCGATACGCAGTATTTT. Protein: CASSFRGTVDTQYF.

The rearrangement uses TRBV2 and TRBJ1-1; D is unresolved. The CDR3 loop spans 14 amino acids. V was pared by 11 bases and J by 1 base, with 17 bases between. CDR1 and CDR2 from the germline V gene are SNHLY and FYNNEI. The CDR3 nucleotides read TGTGCCTCCCGAGGCCGTCGCTCGAACACTGAAGCTTTCTTT. Its translation: CASRGRRSNTEAFF. Complete variable domain (other parts from reference TRBV2 and TRBJ1-1): EPEVTQTPSHQVTQMGQEVILRCVPISNHLYFYWYRQILGQKVEFLVSFYNNEISEKSEIFDDQFSVERPDGSNFTLKIRSTKLEDSAMYFCASRGRRSNTEAFFGQGTRLTVV.

The chain employs TRBV7-2 and TRBJ2-7; no clear D gene. CDR3 length: 14 residues. The V gene's germline CDR1 is SGHTA and CDR2 FQGNSA. Trimming pared 2 bases from V and 1 base from J, leaving 9 bases between. CDR3 nucleotide sequence: TGTGCCAGCAGCTTATCGAGGAGTTCCTACGAGCAGTACTTC. Protein: CASSLSRSSYEQYF.

This chain links TRBV19 with TRBJ1-1, with unresolved D. The CDR3 is made up of 14 amino acids. The germline V gene has CDR1 LNHDA and CDR2 SQIVND (reference sequence). Trimming removed 3 bases from V and 1 base from J, with 9 bases in between. CDR3 nucleotides: TGTGCCAGTAGTATGGCGGGCCGGAACACTGAAGCTTTCTTT. It yields the protein CASSMAGRNTEAFF.

The chain has TRBV7-3 and TRBJ2-5; tentative D call: TRBD2 (6 bases). The CDR3 covers 13 residues. Per germline, CDR1 SGHTA and CDR2 FQGTGA. Trimming shortened V by 0 bases and J by 8 bases, and 10 bases separated the two germline ends. CDR3 in DNA: TGTGCCAGCAGCTTAACGACACTAGCTACCCAGTACTTC. It is translated as CASSLTTLATQYF.

The J gene is TRBJ1-5, the V gene TRBV6-1; a weak D match, TRBD1 (5 bases). With 1 base removed from V and 7 bases from J, the gap between germline ends came to 11 bases. This CDR3 is built from 14 residues. Germline loops: CDR1 MNHNS, CDR2 SASEGT. The DNA of the CDR3 is TGTGCCAGCAGTGAAGGGGGGGGATGGCAGCCCCAGCATTTT. It translates to CASSEGGGWQPQHF.

This chain uses TRBV18 with TRBJ1-3; D perhaps matches TRBD1 (5 bases). V was clipped by 2 bases and J by 0 bases, with 14 bases between them. Germline loops: CDR1 KGHSH, CDR2 LQKENI. The CDR3 extends over 17 amino acids. The CDR3 region is CASSPKNSGGSGNTIYF. For the CDR3, the DNA is TGTGCCAGCTCACCAAAAAACAGCGGGGGCTCTGGAAACACCATATATTTT.

The chain joins TRBV2 to TRBJ2-1; D possibly corresponds to TRBD1 (5 bases). Germline loops: CDR1 SNHLY, CDR2 FYNNEI. The CDR3 has 15 amino acids. V dropped 3 bases and J dropped 0 bases, with 9 bases sitting between them. The CDR3, as DNA: TGTGCCAGCAGTGAGGCAAGGGGCTCCTACAATGAGCAGTTCTTC. Its translation: CASSEARGSYNEQFF.